This T cell receptor (beta chain) comes out of a study of radiotherapy plus CTLA-4 blockade in lung cancer. Assay used: immunoSEQ multiplex PCR; TCRdb lists only in-frame clones, some missing. The data contain 100,000 or so clones, around 83% of them singletons. As to this clone: What it binds is unknown.

Enrolled patients, whose metastatic non-small-cell lung cancer was chemo-refractory, received focal radiation plus CTLA-4 blockade with ipilimumab. Regarding the study as a whole: Reportedly, early blood T cell clone dynamics best predicted response, with interferon-beta. TCR clones originating in tumors grew in number in blood after radiotherapy plus ipilimumab.

The CDR3 runs to 16 residues. CDR1 is SGDLS and CDR2 is YYNGEE in the germline V gene. Trimming cost V 0 bases and J 5 bases, with 16 bases left between them. This chain joins TRBV9 and TRBJ2-3; D is unresolved. The starting material was peripheral blood, obtained from a patient treated with radiotherapy plus ipilimumab. The origin of this receptor is a human donor with non-small cell lung cancer that progressed on radiotherapy plus ipilimumab. The CDR3 spells CASSVELVAHGDTQYF. For the CDR3, the DNA is TGTGCCAGCAGCGTAGAGTTGGTTGCCCACGGAGATACGCAGTATTTT.